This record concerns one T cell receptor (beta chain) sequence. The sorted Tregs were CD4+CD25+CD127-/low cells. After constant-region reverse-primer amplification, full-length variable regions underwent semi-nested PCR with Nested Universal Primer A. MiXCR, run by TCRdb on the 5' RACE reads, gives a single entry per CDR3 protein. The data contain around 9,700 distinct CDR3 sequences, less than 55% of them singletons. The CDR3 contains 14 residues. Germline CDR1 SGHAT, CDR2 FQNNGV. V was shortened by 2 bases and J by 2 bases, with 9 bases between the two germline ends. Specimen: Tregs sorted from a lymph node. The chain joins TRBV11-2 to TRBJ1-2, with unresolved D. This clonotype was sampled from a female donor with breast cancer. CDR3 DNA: TGTGCCAGCAGCTTATCGTCCAGAAACTATGGCTACACCTTC. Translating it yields CASSLSSRNYGYTF.